The 3 T cell receptor beta chains below come from one sample, sequenced in a study of blood T cell repertoires in COVID-19. The protocol was immunoSEQ multiplex PCR, while the TCRdb copy is restricted to in-frame clones and leaves out a portion. This sample has hundreds of thousands of clones, with 85% to 90% found just once. The sequenced material came from PBMCs or T cells enriched from blood (not recorded which). These TCRs come from a man in his forties or fifties who had recovered from COVID-19.

The chain recombines TRBV7-2 with TRBJ2-7; 7 bases align to TRBD1. Germline V gene sequence: CDR1 SGHTA, CDR2 FQGNSA. The CDR3 runs 16 residues. The J segment lost 4 bases and the V segment lost 5 bases, leaving 14 bases of the junction unmatched. The CDR3 reads CASSLRDSRFRYEQYF. The CDR3 DNA is TGTGCCAGCAGCCTTAGGGACAGCCGCTTCCGTTACGAGCAGTACTTC.

The chain joins TRBV2 to TRBJ1-4; D not certain. This CDR3 is 15 amino acids long. The germline V gene encodes CDR1 SNHLY and CDR2 FYNNEI. V dropped 7 bases and J dropped 3 bases, with 15 bases sitting between them. CDR3 DNA sequence: TGTGCCAGCACCCACCGAGGGCCGTCTAATGAAAAACTGTTTTTT. This gives the protein CASTHRGPSNEKLFF. Together with reference TRBV2 and TRBJ1-4, the CDR3 gives the full variable domain: EPEVTQTPSHQVTQMGQEVILRCVPISNHLYFYWYRQILGQKVEFLVSFYNNEISEKSEIFDDQFSVERPDGSNFTLKIRSTKLEDSAMYFCASTHRGPSNEKLFFGSGTQLSVL.

Written as DNA, the CDR3 is TGTGCCAGCAGCCTCGACGGGGGAAATGAGCAGTTCTTC. Protein product: CASSLDGGNEQFF. The chain links TRBV7-3 to TRBJ2-1, with D perhaps TRBD2 (6 bases). There are 13 residues in the CDR3. V lost 5 bases and J 7 bases, leaving 12 bases between the germline ends. The germline V gene encodes CDR1 SGHTA and CDR2 FQGTGA.